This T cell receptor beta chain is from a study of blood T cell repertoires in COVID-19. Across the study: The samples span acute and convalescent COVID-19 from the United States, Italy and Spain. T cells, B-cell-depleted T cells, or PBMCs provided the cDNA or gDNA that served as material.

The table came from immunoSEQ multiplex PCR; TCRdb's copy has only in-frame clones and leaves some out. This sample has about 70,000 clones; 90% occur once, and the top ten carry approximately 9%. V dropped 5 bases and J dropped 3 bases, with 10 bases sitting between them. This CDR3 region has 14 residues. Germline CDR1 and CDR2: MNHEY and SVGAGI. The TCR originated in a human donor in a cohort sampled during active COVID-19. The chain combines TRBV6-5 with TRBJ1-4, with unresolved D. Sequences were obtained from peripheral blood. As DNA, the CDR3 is TGTGCCAGCAGTAGGGCCGGGGCTAATGAAAAACTGTTTTTT. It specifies CASSRAGANEKLFF.